Included here is one T cell receptor (beta chain) sequence, with context. The unique tags termed UMIs, each holding a 6-nucleotide sample barcode, were added by means of template switching. TCRdb reworked the 5' RACE reads into one entry per CDR3 protein, no DNA. Found here are about 380,000 distinct CDR3 sequences; the top ten clones hold 2% to 3%. This sample was taken from a study of monozygotic twins with inflammatory bowel disease. Germline V gene lookup returns CDR1 SGHAT and CDR2 FQDESV (reference sequence). The length of the CDR3 is 14 residues. This TCR derives from a human donor with ulcerative colitis or Crohn's disease, or a healthy co-twin of an affected twin (not recorded which). The sample comprised blood. The chain combines TRBV11-1 with TRBJ2-3; TCRdb lists TRBD2, though no DNA is available to test this call. Here the CDR3 reads CASSVGSSTDTQYF.